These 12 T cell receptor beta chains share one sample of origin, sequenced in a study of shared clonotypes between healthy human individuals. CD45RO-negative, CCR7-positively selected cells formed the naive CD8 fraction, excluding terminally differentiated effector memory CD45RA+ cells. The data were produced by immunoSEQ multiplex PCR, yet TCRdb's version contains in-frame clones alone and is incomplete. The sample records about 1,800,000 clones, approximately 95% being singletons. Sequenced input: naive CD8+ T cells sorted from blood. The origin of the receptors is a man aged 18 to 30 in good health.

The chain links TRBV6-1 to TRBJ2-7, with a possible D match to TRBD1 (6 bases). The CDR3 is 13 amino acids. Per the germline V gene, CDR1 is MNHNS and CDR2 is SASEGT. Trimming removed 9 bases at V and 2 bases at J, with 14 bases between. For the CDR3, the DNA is TGTGCCAGTTCGGACAGTTTTACCTACGAGCAGTACTTC. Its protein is CASSDSFTYEQYF.

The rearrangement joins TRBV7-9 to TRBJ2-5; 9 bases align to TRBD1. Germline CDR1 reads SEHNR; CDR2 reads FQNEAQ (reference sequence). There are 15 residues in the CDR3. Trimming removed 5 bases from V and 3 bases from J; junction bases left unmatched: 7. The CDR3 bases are TGTGCCAGCAGCACTGCCCGGGACAGGGAAGAGACCCAGTACTTC. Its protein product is CASSTARDREETQYF.

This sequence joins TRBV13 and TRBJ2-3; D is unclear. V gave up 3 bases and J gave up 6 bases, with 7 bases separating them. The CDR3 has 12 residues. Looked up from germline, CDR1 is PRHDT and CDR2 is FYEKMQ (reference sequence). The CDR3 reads CASSLARDTQYF. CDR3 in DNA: TGTGCCAGCAGCTTGGCTAGGGATACGCAGTATTTT.

CDR3 residues: CASSPSSGAIYNEQFF. For the CDR3, the DNA is TGTGCCAGCAGCCCCTCTAGCGGAGCGATCTACAATGAGCAGTTCTTC. The V gene is TRBV13, the J gene TRBJ2-1, with 7 bases lining up with TRBD2. This CDR3 has 16 amino acids. V dropped 5 bases and J dropped 3; count of bases not matched to a gene: 10. Per the germline V gene, CDR1 is PRHDT and CDR2 is FYEKMQ (reference sequence).

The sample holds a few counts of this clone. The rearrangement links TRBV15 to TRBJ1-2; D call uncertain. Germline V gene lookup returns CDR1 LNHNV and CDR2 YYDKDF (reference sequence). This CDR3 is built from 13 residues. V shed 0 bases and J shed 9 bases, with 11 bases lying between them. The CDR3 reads CATSRDHVGSYTF. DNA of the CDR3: TGTGCCACCAGCAGAGATCACGTAGGCAGCTACACCTTC.

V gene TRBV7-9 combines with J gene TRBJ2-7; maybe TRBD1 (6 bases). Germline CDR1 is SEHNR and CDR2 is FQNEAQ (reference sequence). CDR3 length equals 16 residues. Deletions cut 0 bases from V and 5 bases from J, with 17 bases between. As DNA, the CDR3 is TGTGCCAGCAGCTTAGCCTGGGTGGACAGCTCGGACGAGCAGTACTTC. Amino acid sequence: CASSLAWVDSSDEQYF.

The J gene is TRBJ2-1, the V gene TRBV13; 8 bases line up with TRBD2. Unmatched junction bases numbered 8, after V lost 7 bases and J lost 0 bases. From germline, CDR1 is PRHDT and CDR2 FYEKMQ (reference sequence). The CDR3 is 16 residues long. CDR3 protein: CASTLQRGSSYNEQFF. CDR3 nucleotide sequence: TGTGCCAGCACCCTCCAGCGGGGGAGCTCCTACAATGAGCAGTTCTTC.

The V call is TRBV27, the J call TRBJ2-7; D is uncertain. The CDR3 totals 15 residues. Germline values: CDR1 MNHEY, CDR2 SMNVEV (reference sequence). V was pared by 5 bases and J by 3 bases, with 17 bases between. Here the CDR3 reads CASSPGPQTRYEQYF. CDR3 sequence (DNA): TGTGCCAGCAGTCCAGGACCCCAAACTCGCTACGAGCAGTACTTC.

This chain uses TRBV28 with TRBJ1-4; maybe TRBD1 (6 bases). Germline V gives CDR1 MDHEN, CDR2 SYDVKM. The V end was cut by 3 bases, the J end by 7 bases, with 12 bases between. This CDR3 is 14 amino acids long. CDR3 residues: CASSFIQGGEKLFF. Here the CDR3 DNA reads TGTGCCAGCAGTTTTATACAGGGTGGTGAAAAACTGTTTTTT.

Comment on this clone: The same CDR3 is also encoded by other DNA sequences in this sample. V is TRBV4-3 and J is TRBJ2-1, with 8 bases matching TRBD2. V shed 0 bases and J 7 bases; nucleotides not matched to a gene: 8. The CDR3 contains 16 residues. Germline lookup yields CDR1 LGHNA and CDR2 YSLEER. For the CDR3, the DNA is TGCGCCAGCAGCCAAGACCCAGCGGGAGTAGGTAATGAGCAGTTCTTC. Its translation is CASSQDPAGVGNEQFF.

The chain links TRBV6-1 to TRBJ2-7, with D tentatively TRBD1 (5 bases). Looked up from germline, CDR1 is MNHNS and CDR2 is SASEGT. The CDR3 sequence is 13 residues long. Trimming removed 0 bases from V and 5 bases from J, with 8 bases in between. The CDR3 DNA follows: TGTGCCAGCAGTGAAGCATGGGGCGACGAGCAGTACTTC. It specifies CASSEAWGDEQYF.

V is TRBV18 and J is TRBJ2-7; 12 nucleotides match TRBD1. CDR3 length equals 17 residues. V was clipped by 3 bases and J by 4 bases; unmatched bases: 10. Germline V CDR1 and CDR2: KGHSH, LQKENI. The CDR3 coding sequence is TGTGCCAGCTCACCCTCCCCCGGGACAGGGGGCGGATACGAGCAGTACTTC. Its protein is CASSPSPGTGGGYEQYF.